This T cell receptor (beta chain) is drawn from a study of blood T cell repertoires in COVID-19. Study at large: Researchers got acute and convalescent COVID-19 samples from the United States, Italy and Spain.

The CDR3 runs to 14 residues. V was trimmed by 4 bases and J by 0 bases, leaving 7 bases between them. Germline V CDR1 and CDR2: SGHVS, FNYEAQ. Produced via immunoSEQ multiplex PCR; TCRdb's table is partial and in-frame only. The data contain tens of thousands of clones, approximately 80% of them singletons. The sequencing input was peripheral blood. This chain joins TRBV7-6 and TRBJ1-3, with D uncertain. The sequence was collected from a woman of 80 years or more with active or convalescent COVID-19. CDR3 amino acids: CASSSPDSGNTIYF. For the CDR3, the DNA is TGTGCCAGCAGCTCCCCAGACTCTGGAAACACCATATATTTT.